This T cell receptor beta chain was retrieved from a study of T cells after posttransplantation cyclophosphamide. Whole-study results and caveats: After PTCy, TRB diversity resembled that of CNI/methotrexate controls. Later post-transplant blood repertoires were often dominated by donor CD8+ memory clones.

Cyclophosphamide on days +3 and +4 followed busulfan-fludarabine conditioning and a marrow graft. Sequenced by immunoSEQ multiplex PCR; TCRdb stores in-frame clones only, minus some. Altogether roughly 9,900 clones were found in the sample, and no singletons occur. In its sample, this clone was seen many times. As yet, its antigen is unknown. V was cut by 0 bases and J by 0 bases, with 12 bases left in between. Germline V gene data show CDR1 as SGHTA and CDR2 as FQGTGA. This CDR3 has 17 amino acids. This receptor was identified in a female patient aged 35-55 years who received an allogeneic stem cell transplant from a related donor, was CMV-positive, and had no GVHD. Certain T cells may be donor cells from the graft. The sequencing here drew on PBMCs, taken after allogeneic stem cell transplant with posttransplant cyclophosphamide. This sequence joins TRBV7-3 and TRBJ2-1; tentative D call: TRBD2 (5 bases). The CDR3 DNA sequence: TGTGCCAGCAGCTTAACAAGCGGTCATAGCTCCTACAATGAGCAGTTCTTC. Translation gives CASSLTSGHSSYNEQFF.